Listed here are 26 T cell receptor beta chains from one sample, sequenced in a study of blood T cell repertoires in COVID-19. The data were produced by immunoSEQ multiplex PCR, yet TCRdb's version contains in-frame clones alone and is incomplete. The table records about 260,000 clones, 80% to 90% of them present only once. Sequencing used PBMCs or T cells enriched from blood (not recorded which). The receptors stem from a man aged 30-40 years with acute COVID-19.

The chain joins TRBV19 to TRBJ1-1; D gene uncertain. Trimming pared 8 bases from V and 6 bases from J, leaving 16 bases between. This CDR3 is built from 13 residues. The germline gives CDR1 LNHDA, CDR2 SQIVND (reference sequence). CDR3 sequence: CASSNRPGSEAFF. The CDR3 DNA follows: TGTGCCAGTTCTAATAGGCCGGGATCTGAAGCTTTCTTT.

CDR3 sequence: CASSQWDSGYTF. The CDR3 region has the DNA TGTGCCAGCAGCCAATGGGACAGTGGCTACACCTTC. The rearrangement links TRBV14 to TRBJ1-2; 7 nucleotides line up with TRBD1. Germline trimming cut 2 bases from V and 7 bases from J; bases unmatched to any gene: 1. The length of the CDR3 is 12 residues. CDR1 and CDR2 (germline): SGHDN, FVKESK.

The chain recombines TRBV7-6 with TRBJ1-2; TRBD1 matches at 7 bases. CDR3 length: 16 amino acids. V lost 2 bases to trimming and J lost 1 base; unmatched junction nucleotides: 7. Germline CDR1 SGHVS, CDR2 FNYEAQ. CDR3 DNA: TGTGCCAGCAGCTTACTTTCAGGGGGTAGTAACTATGGCTACACCTTC. Encoded protein: CASSLLSGGSNYGYTF.

This clone has only a few counts. The chain uses TRBV5-8 and TRBJ2-5; perhaps TRBD1 as D (5 bases). The CDR3 is 14 residues long. Trimming left V 5 bases short and J 1 base short, with 12 bases between. CDR1 SGHTS and CDR2 YDEGEE come from the germline V gene. CDR3 amino acids: CASSSGLRQETQYF. The CDR3 DNA is TGTGCCAGCAGTTCAGGGTTGCGCCAAGAGACCCAGTACTTC.

The chain is built from TRBV29-1 and TRBJ2-7, with D perhaps TRBD1 (6 bases). V lost 7 bases, J lost 5 bases, and 12 bases lay in between. This CDR3 comprises 11 residues. CDR1 and CDR2 from the germline V gene are SQVTM and ANQGSEA. This CDR3 is CSGLQGNEQYV. The CDR3 coding sequence is TGCAGCGGTCTACAGGGTAACGAGCAGTACGTC.

The chain joins TRBV28 to TRBJ1-1; maybe TRBD1 (6 bases). Trimming pared 8 bases from V and 5 bases from J, leaving 18 bases between. Germline V gene data show CDR1 as MDHEN and CDR2 as SYDVKM. CDR3 length: 14 amino acids. The CDR3 nucleotides read TGTGCCAGCGCAGAAACAGGGCCGAGGACTGAAGCTTTCTTT. Its translation is CASAETGPRTEAFF.

The rearrangement joins TRBV19 to TRBJ1-3, with 7 nucleotides matching TRBD1. Germline CDR1 reads LNHDA; CDR2 reads SQIVND (reference sequence). The V and J ends lost 2 bases and 9 bases, in that order; junction bases with no gene match: 10. The CDR3 has 15 residues. The CDR3: CASSITAGGPSTIYF. CDR3 nucleotides: TGTGCCAGTAGTATAACGGCAGGGGGACCGTCCACCATATATTTT.

CDR3 bases: TGTGCCAGCAGCTTGGAAGTCGGAGGTCACTATGGCTACACCTTC. It encodes CASSLEVGGHYGYTF. The chain couples TRBV5-4 to TRBJ1-2; D gene unclear. The CDR3 length is 15 residues. Per germline, CDR1 SGHNT and CDR2 YYREEE (reference sequence). Between the trimmed V and J ends, which lost 0 bases and 3 bases, there was a span of 12 bases. Together with reference TRBV5-4 and TRBJ1-2, the CDR3 gives the full variable domain: ETGVTQSPTHLIKTRGQQVTLRCSSQSGHNTVSWYQQALGQGPQFIFQYYREEENGRGNFPPRFSGLQFPNYSSELNVNALELDDSALYLCASSLEVGGHYGYTFGSGTRLTVV.

The CDR3 spells CASGGTNTEAFF. Written as DNA, the CDR3 is TGTGCCAGCGGAGGCACGAACACTGAAGCTTTCTTT. V is TRBV7-6 and J is TRBJ1-1, with unresolved D. Trimming pared 8 bases from V and 1 base from J, leaving 8 bases between. This CDR3 has 12 residues. Germline values: CDR1 SGHVS, CDR2 FNYEAQ.

V is TRBV18 and J is TRBJ1-1; the D gene is possibly TRBD1 (5 bases). Trimming removed 6 bases at V and 10 bases at J, with 18 bases between. Germline V lookup: CDR1 KGHSH, CDR2 LQKENI. The CDR3 extends over 13 amino acids. CDR3 nucleotide sequence: TGTGCCAGCTCGGAAAAGCGGGGGGTTGGAGCTTTCTTT. Translation: CASSEKRGVGAFF. Together with reference TRBV18 and TRBJ1-1, the CDR3 gives the full variable domain: NAGVMQNPRHLVRRRGQEARLRCSPMKGHSHVYWYRQLPEEGLKFMVYLQKENIIDESGMPKERFSAEFPKEGPSILRIQQVVRGDSAAYFCASSEKRGVGAFFGQGTRLTVV.

This chain links TRBV7-3 with TRBJ2-2; no clear D. V was cut by 5 bases and J by 5 bases, with 12 bases left in between. This CDR3 region has 14 residues. Germline V gene sequence: CDR1 SGHTA, CDR2 FQGTGA. CDR3 bases: TGTGCCAGCAGCCCAAACCCTAATACCGGGGAGCTGTTTTTT. Its protein is CASSPNPNTGELFF.

The chain recombines TRBV24-1 with TRBJ2-2, with TRBD1 as a possible D gene (5 bases). Trimming removed 12 bases from V and 4 bases from J, with 11 bases in between. This CDR3 has 12 amino acids. CDR1 is KGHDR, CDR2 SFDVKD, per germline. The CDR3 region has the DNA TGTGCCCTCGAAGGGGTCACCGGGGAGCTGTTTTTT. It encodes CALEGVTGELFF.

In its sample, this clone was seen a few times. The J gene is TRBJ1-3, the V gene TRBV2, with TRBD1 identical over 10 bases. V lost 9 bases and J lost 2; bases outside the gene matches: 4. Germline V gives CDR1 SNHLY, CDR2 FYNNEI. The CDR3 is 14 residues long. The chain's CDR3 is CARGQGIPGNTIYF. In DNA form, the CDR3 reads TGTGCCAGGGGACAGGGGATTCCTGGAAACACCATATATTTT.

The chain joins TRBV19 to TRBJ2-1; 9 positions match TRBD1. Germline loops: CDR1 LNHDA, CDR2 SQIVND (reference sequence). With 4 bases clipped from V and 4 bases from J, the junction kept 8 bases outside the gene matches. The CDR3 is 16 residues long. The DNA for the CDR3 is TGTGCCAGTAGTACAAGACAGGGGGTAGGGTACAATGAGCAGTTCTTC. Its protein is CASSTRQGVGYNEQFF.

The chain links TRBV6-5 to TRBJ1-1, with D possibly TRBD1 on 5 matching bases. The CDR3 totals 13 residues. V lost 5 bases to trimming and J lost 4 bases, with 11 bases between them. Germline V lookup: CDR1 MNHEY, CDR2 SVGAGI. The CDR3, as DNA: TGTGCCAGCAGTACCAGGGTGTGCACTGAAGCTTTCTTT. Protein: CASSTRVCTEAFF.

The chain joins TRBV2 to TRBJ1-2; D not resolved. Trimming took 3 bases from V and 4 from J, leaving 18 bases between them. This CDR3 has 16 residues. CDR1 is SNHLY and CDR2 is FYNNEI in the germline V gene. CDR3 protein: CASSDPGLSSLYGYTF. The CDR3 nucleotides read TGTGCCAGCAGTGACCCCGGACTAAGTTCCCTCTATGGCTACACCTTC.

Here the CDR3 reads CASSMAEDQPQHF. The CDR3, as DNA: TGTGCCAGTAGTATGGCAGAGGATCAGCCCCAGCATTTT. This chain joins TRBV19 and TRBJ1-5, with no clear D. V shed 3 bases and J shed 5 bases, with 8 bases lying between them. Germline V gene sequence: CDR1 LNHDA, CDR2 SQIVND (reference sequence). This CDR3 region has 13 residues.

The chain links TRBV2 to TRBJ1-2, with 9 bases identical to TRBD1. The V gene end was trimmed by 4 bases and the J gene end by 8 bases; junction bases not matched to a gene: 8. From germline, CDR1 is SNHLY and CDR2 FYNNEI. CDR3 length: 14 amino acids. DNA of the CDR3: TGTGCCAGCAGTGTAAAACAGGGGGCAGGAGGCTACACCTTC. It translates to CASSVKQGAGGYTF.

V is TRBV14 and J is TRBJ2-2; 10 bases are shared with TRBD2. This CDR3 is built from 16 residues. CDR1 is SGHDN and CDR2 is FVKESK in the germline V gene. V shed 0 bases and J 7 bases; nucleotides not matched to a gene: 5. Here the CDR3 reads CASSQDPGTSVGELFF. The CDR3 DNA reads TGTGCCAGCAGCCAAGATCCGGGGACTAGCGTCGGGGAGCTGTTTTTT.

This chain joins TRBV4-1 and TRBJ1-6; TRBD1 might be the D (6 bases). There are 15 residues in the CDR3. Germline V gene data show CDR1 as MGHRA and CDR2 as YSYEKL. Deletions cut 1 base from V and 9 bases from J, with 13 bases between. The CDR3 DNA is TGCGCCAGCAGCCAAGGGACAGTAGGTGGTTCACCCCTCCACTTT. It encodes CASSQGTVGGSPLHF.

This chain connects TRBV5-4 to TRBJ1-1, with a possible D match to TRBD1 (5 bases). Trimming pared 4 bases from V and 4 bases from J, leaving 14 bases between. The CDR3 has 14 amino acids. Germline CDR1 and CDR2: SGHNT and YYREEE (reference sequence). CDR3 residues: CASSIAGVGTEAFF. In DNA form, the CDR3 reads TGTGCCAGCAGCATAGCGGGGGTTGGCACTGAAGCTTTCTTT.

The chain joins TRBV5-8 to TRBJ1-5; D not certain. Trimming shortened V by 4 bases and J by 7 bases, and 12 bases separated the two germline ends. CDR1 and CDR2 (germline): SGHTS, YDEGEE. This CDR3 has 13 residues. The CDR3 loop is CASSAQIGQPQHF. In nucleotides, the CDR3 is TGTGCCAGCAGCGCACAAATCGGGCAGCCCCAGCATTTT.

The rearrangement uses TRBV29-1 and TRBJ1-5; possible D gene TRBD1, 6 bases. The germline gives CDR1 SQVTM, CDR2 ANQGSEA. CDR3 size: 16 residues. V lost 4 bases, J lost 7 bases, and 23 bases lay in between. The chain's CDR3 is CSVAGDATGGDQPQHF. DNA of the CDR3: TGCAGCGTTGCGGGTGATGCGACAGGCGGAGACCAGCCCCAGCATTTT.

This clone was seen just once. The V and J genes are TRBV6-2 or TRBV6-3 and TRBJ2-7; 9 bases line up with TRBD2. CDR1 is MNHEY and CDR2 is SVGEGT in the germline V gene. This CDR3 contains 15 residues. Trimming cost V 2 bases and J 0 bases; bases outside gene matches: 2. The CDR3 nucleotides are TGTGCCAGCAGTTACGGCGGGAGGGCCTCCTACGAGCAGTACGTC. Translated: CASSYGGRASYEQYV.

This chain connects TRBV3-1 (or the pseudogene TRBV3-2) to TRBJ2-2; D remains ambiguous. This CDR3 is 14 amino acids long. Trimming shortened V by 1 base and J by 1 base, and 4 bases separated the two germline ends. Germline V gene sequence: CDR1 LGHDT, CDR2 YNNKEL (reference sequence). CDR3 in DNA: TGTGCCAGCAGCCAAGTACTGAACACCGGGGAGCTGTTTTTT. It codes for CASSQVLNTGELFF.

This clone appeared a single time. V and J are TRBV23-1 and TRBJ1-1, with D hard to call. TRBV23-1 has ORF status, its function being uncertain. There are 16 residues in the CDR3. The ends were cut back, 6 bases at V and 5 bases at J, with 22 bases in the middle. Here the CDR3 reads CASSRRIRELSTEAFF. CDR3 DNA sequence: TGCGCCAGCAGCCGGCGGATTAGGGAGCTGAGTACTGAAGCTTTCTTT.